The 6 T cell receptor beta chains given below trace back to one sample, sequenced in a study of control samples from healthy donors and cancer patients. The repertoire was sequenced with immunoSEQ multiplex PCR; TCRdb's copy has only in-frame clones and lacks some. The data show 120,000 or so clones, over 75% seen once. The sample taken for sequencing was blood. The receptors originated from a young man in good health.

The V call is TRBV19, the J call TRBJ2-7; possibly TRBD1 for D (5 bases). The CDR3 length is 15 residues. Per germline, CDR1 LNHDA and CDR2 SQIVND (reference sequence). Trimming shortened V by 0 bases and J by 2 bases, and 11 bases separated the two germline ends. The chain's CDR3 is CASSIEGATPYEQYF. Written as DNA, the CDR3 is TGTGCCAGTAGTATAGAAGGGGCGACTCCCTACGAGCAGTACTTC.

The V call is TRBV25-1, the J call TRBJ1-1; D is unclear. The CDR3 has 14 amino acids. V dropped 2 bases and J dropped 1 base, with 8 bases sitting between them. Germline CDR1 and CDR2: MGHDK and SYGVNS. The CDR3 DNA is TGTGCCAGCAGTGAACCCCCACCGAACACTGAAGCTTTCTTT. It codes for CASSEPPPNTEAFF.

The chain carries TRBV6-2 or TRBV6-3 and TRBJ1-5; perhaps TRBD1 as D (5 bases). Germline V gene data show CDR1 as MNHEY and CDR2 as SVGEGT. This CDR3 has 13 amino acids. With 2 bases removed from V and 5 bases from J, the gap between germline ends came to 7 bases. CDR3 sequence: CASSYATDQPQHF. DNA for the CDR3: TGTGCCAGCAGTTACGCGACAGATCAGCCCCAGCATTTT.

V usage is TRBV28 and J usage is TRBJ2-7; D tentatively fits TRBD1 or TRBD2 (5 bases each). The CDR3 loop spans 14 amino acids. The V gene's germline CDR1 is MDHEN and CDR2 SYDVKM. V gave up 3 bases and J gave up 5 bases, with 14 bases separating them. The CDR3 protein is CASSLSQGVHEQYF. The CDR3 DNA is TGTGCCAGCAGTTTGAGTCAGGGAGTTCACGAGCAGTACTTC.

This chain uses TRBV6-4 with TRBJ2-3; unclear D gene. CDR3 length: 13 amino acids. V dropped 2 bases and J dropped 4 bases, with 7 bases sitting between them. CDR1 and CDR2 (germline): MRHNA, SNTAGT. The CDR3 region is CASSDKGSDTQYF. For the CDR3, the DNA is TGTGCCAGCAGTGACAAGGGTTCAGATACGCAGTATTTT.

The chain joins TRBV11-2 to TRBJ2-1; no reliable D call. Per germline, CDR1 SGHAT and CDR2 FQNNGV. V was clipped by 4 bases and J by 2 bases, with 9 bases between them. This CDR3 has 14 amino acids. This CDR3 reads CASSSTDTYNEQFF. DNA of the CDR3: TGTGCCAGCAGCTCAACCGACACCTACAATGAGCAGTTCTTC.